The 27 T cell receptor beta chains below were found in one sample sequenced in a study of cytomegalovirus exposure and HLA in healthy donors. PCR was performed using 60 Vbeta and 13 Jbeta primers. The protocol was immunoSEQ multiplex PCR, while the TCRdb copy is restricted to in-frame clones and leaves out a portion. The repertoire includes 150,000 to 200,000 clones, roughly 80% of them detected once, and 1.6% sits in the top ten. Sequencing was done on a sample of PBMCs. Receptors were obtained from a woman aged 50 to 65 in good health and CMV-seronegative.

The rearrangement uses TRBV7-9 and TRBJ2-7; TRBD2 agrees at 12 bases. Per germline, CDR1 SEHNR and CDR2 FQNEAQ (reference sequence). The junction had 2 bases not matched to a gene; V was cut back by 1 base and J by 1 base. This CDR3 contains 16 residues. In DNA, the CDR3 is TGTGCCAGCAGCTTAGGACTAGCGGGGGCTTCCTACGAGCAGTACTTC. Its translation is CASSLGLAGASYEQYF.

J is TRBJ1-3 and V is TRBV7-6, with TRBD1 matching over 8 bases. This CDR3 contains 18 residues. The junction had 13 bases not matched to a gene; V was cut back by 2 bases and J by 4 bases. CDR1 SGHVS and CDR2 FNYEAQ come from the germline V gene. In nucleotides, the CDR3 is TGTGCCAGCAGCTTATCCGTCTCCCAGGGGGCGAAAGGAAACACCATATATTTT. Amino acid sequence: CASSLSVSQGAKGNTIYF.

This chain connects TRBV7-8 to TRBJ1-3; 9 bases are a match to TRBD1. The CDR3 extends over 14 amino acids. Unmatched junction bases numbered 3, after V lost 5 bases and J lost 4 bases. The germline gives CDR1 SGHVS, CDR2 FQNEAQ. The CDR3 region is CASSQDRGGNTIYF. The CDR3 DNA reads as TGTGCCAGCAGCCAGGACAGGGGAGGAAACACCATATATTTT.

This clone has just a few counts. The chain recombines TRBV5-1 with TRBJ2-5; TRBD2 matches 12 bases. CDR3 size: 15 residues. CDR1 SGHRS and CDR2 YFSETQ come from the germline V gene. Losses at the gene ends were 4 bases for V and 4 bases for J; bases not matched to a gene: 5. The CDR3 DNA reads TGCGCCAGCAGCCCGCAGACTAGCGGGAGAGAGACCCAGTACTTC. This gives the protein CASSPQTSGRETQYF.

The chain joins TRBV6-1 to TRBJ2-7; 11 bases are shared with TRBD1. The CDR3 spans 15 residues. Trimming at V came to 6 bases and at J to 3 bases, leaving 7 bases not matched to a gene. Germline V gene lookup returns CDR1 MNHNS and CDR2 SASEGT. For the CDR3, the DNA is TGTGCCAGCAGCTCCGGGACAGGGGGTCTCTACGAGCAGTACTTC. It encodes CASSSGTGGLYEQYF.

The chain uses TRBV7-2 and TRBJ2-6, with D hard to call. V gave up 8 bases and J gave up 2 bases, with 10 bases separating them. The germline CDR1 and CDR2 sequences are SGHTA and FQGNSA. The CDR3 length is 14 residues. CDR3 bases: TGTGCCAGCGCGCTAAGCCCTGGGGCCAACGTCCTGACTTTC. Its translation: CASALSPGANVLTF.

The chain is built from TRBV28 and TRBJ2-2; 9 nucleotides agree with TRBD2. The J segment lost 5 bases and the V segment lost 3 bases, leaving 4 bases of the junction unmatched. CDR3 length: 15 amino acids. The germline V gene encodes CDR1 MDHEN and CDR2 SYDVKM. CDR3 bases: TGTGCCAGCAGTTTCGCGGGAGGGAGGACCGGGGAGCTGTTTTTT. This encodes CASSFAGGRTGELFF.

The CDR3 sequence is CASSYDRGHETQYF. The CDR3 DNA follows: TGCGCCAGCAGCTACGACAGGGGGCACGAGACCCAGTACTTC. The chain combines TRBV5-1 with TRBJ2-5; TRBD1 aligns across 10 bases. The CDR3 has 14 amino acids. The germline V gene has CDR1 SGHRS and CDR2 YFSETQ. Trimming removed 3 bases from V and 5 bases from J; junction bases left unmatched: 4.

The CDR3 region is CASSWIGGTGELFF. The CDR3 bases are TGTGCCAGCAGCTGGATCGGGGGAACCGGGGAGCTGTTTTTT. The V and J genes are TRBV5-4 and TRBJ2-2, with D possibly being TRBD2 (6 bases). From germline, CDR1 is SGHNT and CDR2 YYREEE (reference sequence). V was shortened by 3 bases and J by 5 bases, with 11 bases between the two germline ends. This CDR3 has 14 amino acids. Drawing the rest from reference TRBV5-4 and TRBJ2-2, the complete variable domain is ETGVTQSPTHLIKTRGQQVTLRCSSQSGHNTVSWYQQALGQGPQFIFQYYREEENGRGNFPPRFSGLQFPNYSSELNVNALELDDSALYLCASSWIGGTGELFFGEGSRLTVL.

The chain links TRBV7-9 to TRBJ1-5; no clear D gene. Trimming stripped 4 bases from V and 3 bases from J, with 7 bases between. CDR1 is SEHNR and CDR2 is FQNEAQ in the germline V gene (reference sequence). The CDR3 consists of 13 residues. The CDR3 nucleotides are TGTGCCAGCAGCTCCAATTCCAATCAGCCCCAGCATTTT. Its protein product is CASSSNSNQPQHF.

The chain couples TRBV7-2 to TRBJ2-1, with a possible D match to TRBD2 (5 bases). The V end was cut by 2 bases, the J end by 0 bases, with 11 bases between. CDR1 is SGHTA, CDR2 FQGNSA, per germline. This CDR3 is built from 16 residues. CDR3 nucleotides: TGTGCCAGCAGCTTATTAGGTCTAGCCTCCTACAATGAGCAGTTCTTC. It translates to CASSLLGLASYNEQFF.

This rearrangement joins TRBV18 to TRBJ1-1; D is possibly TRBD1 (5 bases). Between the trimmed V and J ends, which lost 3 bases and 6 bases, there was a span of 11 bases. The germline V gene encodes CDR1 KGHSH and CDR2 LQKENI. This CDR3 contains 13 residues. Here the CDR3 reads CASSPRGIAEAFF. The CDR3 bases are TGTGCCAGCTCACCCCGGGGGATCGCTGAAGCTTTCTTT.

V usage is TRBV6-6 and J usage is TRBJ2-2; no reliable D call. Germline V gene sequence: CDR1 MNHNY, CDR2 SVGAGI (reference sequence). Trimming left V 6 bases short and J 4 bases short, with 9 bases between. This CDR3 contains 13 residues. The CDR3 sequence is CASRTGGTGELFF. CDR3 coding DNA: TGTGCCAGCAGAACGGGTGGCACCGGGGAGCTGTTTTTT.

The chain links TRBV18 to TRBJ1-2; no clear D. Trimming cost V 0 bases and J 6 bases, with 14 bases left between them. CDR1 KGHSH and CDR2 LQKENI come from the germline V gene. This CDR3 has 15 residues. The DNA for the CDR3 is TGTGCCAGCTCACCACCATCGAGGGTGAGGGATGGCTACACCTTC. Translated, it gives CASSPPSRVRDGYTF.

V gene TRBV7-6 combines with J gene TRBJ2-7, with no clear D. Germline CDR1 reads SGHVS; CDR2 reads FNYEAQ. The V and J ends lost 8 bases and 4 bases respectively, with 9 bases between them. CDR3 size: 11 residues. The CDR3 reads CASSSDYEQYF. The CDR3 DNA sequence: TGTGCCAGCTCATCAGATTACGAGCAGTACTTC.

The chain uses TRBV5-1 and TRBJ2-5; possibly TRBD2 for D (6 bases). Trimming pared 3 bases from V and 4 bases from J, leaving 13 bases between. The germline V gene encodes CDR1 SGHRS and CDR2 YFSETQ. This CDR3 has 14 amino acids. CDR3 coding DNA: TGCGCCAGCAGCTGGAGGGTGTACGGAGAGACCCAGTACTTC. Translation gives CASSWRVYGETQYF.

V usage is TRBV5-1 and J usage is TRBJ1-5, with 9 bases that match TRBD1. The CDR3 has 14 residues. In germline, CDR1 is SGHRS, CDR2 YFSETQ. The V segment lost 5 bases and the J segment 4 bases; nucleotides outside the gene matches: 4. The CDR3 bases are TGCGCCAGCAGGGAAGGACAGGGGAATCAGCCCCAGCATTTT. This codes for CASREGQGNQPQHF.

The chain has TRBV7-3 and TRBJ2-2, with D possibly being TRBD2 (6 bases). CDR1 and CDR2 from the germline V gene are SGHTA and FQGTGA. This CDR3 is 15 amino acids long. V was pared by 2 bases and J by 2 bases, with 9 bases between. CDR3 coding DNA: TGTGCCAGCAGCTTACAGGGAGGAAACACCGGGGAGCTGTTTTTT. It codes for CASSLQGGNTGELFF. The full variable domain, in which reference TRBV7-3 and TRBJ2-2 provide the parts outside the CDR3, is GAGVSQTPSNKVTEKGKYVELRCDPISGHTALYWYRQSLGQGPEFLIYFQGTGAADDSGLPNDRFFAVRPEGSVSTLKIQRTERGDSAVYLCASSLQGGNTGELFFGEGSRLTVL.

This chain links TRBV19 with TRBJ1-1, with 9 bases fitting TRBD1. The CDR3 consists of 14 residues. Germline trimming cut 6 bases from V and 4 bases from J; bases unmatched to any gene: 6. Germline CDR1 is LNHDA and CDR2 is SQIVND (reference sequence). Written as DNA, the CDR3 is TGTGCCAGTAGCAATGACAGGGGGGGCACTGAAGCTTTCTTT. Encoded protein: CASSNDRGGTEAFF.

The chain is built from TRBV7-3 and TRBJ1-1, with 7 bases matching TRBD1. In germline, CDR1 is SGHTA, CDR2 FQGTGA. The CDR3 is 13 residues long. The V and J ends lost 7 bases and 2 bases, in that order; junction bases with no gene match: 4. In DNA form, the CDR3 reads TGTGCCAGCACCCGGGACAGAAACACTGAAGCTTTCTTT. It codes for CASTRDRNTEAFF.

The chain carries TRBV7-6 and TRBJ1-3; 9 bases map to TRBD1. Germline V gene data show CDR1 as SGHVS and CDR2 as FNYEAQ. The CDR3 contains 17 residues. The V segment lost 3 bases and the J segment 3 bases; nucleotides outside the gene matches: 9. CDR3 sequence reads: CASSFSAGQGFGNTIYF. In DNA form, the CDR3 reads TGTGCCAGCAGCTTCAGTGCGGGACAGGGATTTGGAAACACCATATATTTT.

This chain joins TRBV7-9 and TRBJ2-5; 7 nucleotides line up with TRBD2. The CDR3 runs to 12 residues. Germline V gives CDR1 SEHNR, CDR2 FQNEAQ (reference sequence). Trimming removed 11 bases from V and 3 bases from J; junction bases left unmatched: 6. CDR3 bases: TGTGCCGTCCCCGGGGGGAAAGAGACCCAGTACTTC. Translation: CAVPGGKETQYF.

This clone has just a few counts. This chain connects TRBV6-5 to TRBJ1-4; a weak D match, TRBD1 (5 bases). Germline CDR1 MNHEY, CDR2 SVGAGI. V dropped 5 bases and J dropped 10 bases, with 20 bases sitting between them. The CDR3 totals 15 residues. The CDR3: CASSTHWGGGRKLFF. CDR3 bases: TGTGCCAGCAGTACCCACTGGGGGGGTGGGAGAAAACTGTTTTTT.

CDR3 DNA sequence: TGTGCCAGCAGCTTAGGCCCGGTTCACGGTTATTCACCCCTCCACTTT. As protein: CASSLGPVHGYSPLHF. The chain combines TRBV7-2 with TRBJ1-6; D not certain. The V gene lost 1 base and the J gene lost 8 bases, with 15 bases spanning the gap. From germline, CDR1 is SGHTA and CDR2 FQGNSA. The CDR3 runs 16 residues.

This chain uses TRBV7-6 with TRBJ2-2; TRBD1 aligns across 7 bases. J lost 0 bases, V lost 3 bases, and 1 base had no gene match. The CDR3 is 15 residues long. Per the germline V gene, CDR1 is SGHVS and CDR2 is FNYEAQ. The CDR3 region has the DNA TGTGCCAGCAGCTTCGACAGGGCGAACACCGGGGAGCTGTTTTTT. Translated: CASSFDRANTGELFF.

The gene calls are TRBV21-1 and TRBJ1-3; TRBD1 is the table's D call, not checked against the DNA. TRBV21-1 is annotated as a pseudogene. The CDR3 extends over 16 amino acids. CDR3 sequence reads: CASTPTGQQPLNTIYF. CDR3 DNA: TGTGCCAGCACCCCGACAGGACAGCAACCACTAAACACCATATATTTT.

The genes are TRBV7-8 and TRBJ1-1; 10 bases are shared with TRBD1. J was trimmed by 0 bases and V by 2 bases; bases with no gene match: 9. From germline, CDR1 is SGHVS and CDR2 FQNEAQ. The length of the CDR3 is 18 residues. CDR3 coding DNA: TGTGCCAGCAGCTTATCTGCCGGGACAGGGGTGATGAACACTGAAGCTTTCTTT. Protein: CASSLSAGTGVMNTEAFF. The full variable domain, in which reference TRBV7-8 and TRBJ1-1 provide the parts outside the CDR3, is GAGVSQSPRYKVAKRGQDVALRCDPISGHVSLFWYQQALGQGPEFLTYFQNEAQLDKSGLPSDRFFAERPEGSVSTLKIQRTQQEDSAVYLCASSLSAGTGVMNTEAFFGQGTRLTVV.